This TCR beta chain was sequenced in a study of CD8+ T cells in alopecia areata. Study-wide results and caveats: Higher clonality than in normal scalp was seen in lesional scalp, especially alopecia totalis/universalis.

CDR3 length: 14 amino acids. Germline CDR1 and CDR2: SGHRS and YFSETQ. TCR sequencing used cDNA made by reverse transcription of extracted RNA. The data were produced by immunoSEQ multiplex PCR, yet TCRdb's version contains in-frame clones alone and is incomplete. This table holds over 150,000 clones, about 62% found once. This clone was counted a few times. What it binds is not known. The junction and the germline gene differ at one end; a read error may be behind it. Treatment specified: oral pan-JAK inhibitor, 5-10 mg twice daily. PBMCs yielded sorted CD4+ and CD8+ T cells. Sample: CD4+ T cells sorted from blood, taken at week 24, from a patient treated with tofacitinib. The clonotype was recovered from a human donor with alopecia areata. The chain links TRBV5-1 to TRBJ2-1; TRBD2 matches 14 bases. CDR3 sequence: CASSLGLAGGLRIF. CDR3 DNA: TGCGCCAGCAGCTTAGGACTAGCGGGGGGCCTGAGGATCTTC.